Listed here are 10 T cell receptor beta chains from one sample, sequenced in a study of T-cell reconstitution after alpha-beta-depleted transplantation in children. Molecular barcoding with unique molecular identifiers was used for the TCRbeta library. TCRdb reprocessed the PCR reads with MiXCR, giving one entry per CDR3 protein. This sample has hundreds of thousands of distinct CDR3 sequences, with 18% found just once. Sequences were derived from PBMCs from the stem cell graft donor, sampled from the stem cell graft. The receptors stem from a human donor who donated a stem cell graft to a child with acute lymphoblastic leukemia.

The V gene is TRBV6-5, the J gene TRBJ2-5; TRBD2 agrees at 11 bases. J lost 5 bases, V lost 4 bases, and 9 bases had no gene match. Germline assignment: CDR1 MNHEY and CDR2 SVGAGI. This CDR3 is 16 amino acids long. CDR3 nucleotides: TGTGCCAGCAGTTCCCGACTAGCGGGAATTAGGGAGACCCAGTACTTC. This encodes CASSSRLAGIRETQYF.

J is TRBJ2-7 and V is TRBV29-1; no firm D call. The germline V and J ends were trimmed by 5 bases and 0 bases, with 11 bases remaining between them. CDR3 length equals 13 residues. The germline V gene has CDR1 SQVTM and CDR2 ANQGSEA. The CDR3 is CSVPSESSYEQYF. The CDR3 DNA reads as TGCAGCGTTCCGTCTGAGAGCTCCTACGAGCAGTACTTC.

The chain carries TRBV6-5 and TRBJ2-7, with D perhaps TRBD1 (6 bases). The CDR3 runs 15 residues. V was cut by 6 bases and J by 3 bases, with 18 bases left in between. The germline V gene has CDR1 MNHEY and CDR2 SVGAGI. The CDR3 coding sequence is TGTGCCAGCAGATACAGGGCCAAGCCTTTCTACGAGCAGTACTTC. It specifies CASRYRAKPFYEQYF.

This clonotype was seen a handful of times. J is TRBJ2-1 and V is TRBV27; 11 bases map to TRBD2. This CDR3 is built from 15 residues. After removal of 4 bases from V and 8 bases from J, the junction contained 7 bases not matched to a gene. Germline lookup yields CDR1 MNHEY and CDR2 SMNVEV (reference sequence). CDR3 in DNA: TGTGCCAGCAGTTCTCTAGCGGGAGGTCGACATGAGCAGTTCTTC. This gives the protein CASSSLAGGRHEQFF.

The chain carries TRBV20-1 and TRBJ2-7, with 8 bases identical to TRBD2. With V trimmed by 1 base and J by 4 bases, 3 bases remained unmatched. CDR3 length: 13 amino acids. CDR1 is DFQATT and CDR2 is SNEGSKA in the germline V gene (reference sequence). This chain's CDR3 is CSARGLASYEQYF. The CDR3 bases are TGCAGTGCTAGAGGACTAGCGTCGTACGAGCAGTACTTC.

The V and J genes are TRBV9 and TRBJ2-2; TRBD2 aligns across 10 bases. Germline loops: CDR1 SGDLS, CDR2 YYNGEE. CDR3 length equals 17 residues. V lost 2 bases to trimming and J lost 7 bases; unmatched junction nucleotides: 11. The CDR3 bases are TGTGCCAGCAGCGTGGCTAGCGGGAGCGATTCTGGCGGGGAGCTGTTTTTT. It encodes CASSVASGSDSGGELFF. The whole variable domain, filled in from reference TRBV9 and TRBJ2-2, reads DSGVTQTPKHLITATGQRVTLRCSPRSGDLSVYWYQQSLDQGLQFLIQYYNGEERAKGNILERFSAQQFPDLHSELNLSSLELGDSALYFCASSVASGSDSGGELFFGEGSRLTVL.

The genes are TRBV12-3 or TRBV12-4 and TRBJ1-5, with 11 bases fitting TRBD1. This CDR3 has 16 amino acids. Trimming at V came to 7 bases and at J to 4 bases, leaving 9 bases not matched to a gene. The CDR3 DNA reads TGTGCCAGCACCCCCTCTGGGACAGGGGGTAATCAGCCCCAGCATTTT. It specifies CASTPSGTGGNQPQHF.

This clonotype was counted between two and nine times. The chain recombines TRBV4-2 with TRBJ2-7, with TRBD2 matching over 9 bases. V shed 0 bases, J shed 1 base, and the junction held 4 bases outside the gene matches. From germline, CDR1 is LGHNA and CDR2 YNFKEQ. This CDR3 has 16 amino acids. The CDR3 loop is CASSQEGSGSSYEQYF. CDR3 coding DNA: TGTGCCAGCAGCCAAGAAGGTAGCGGGAGTTCCTACGAGCAGTACTTC.

The table lists this clonotype with a few counts. V gene TRBV6-1 combines with J gene TRBJ1-3; no reliable D call. V lost 1 base and J lost 0, with 7 bases in between. The CDR3 totals 15 residues. The V gene's germline CDR1 is MNHNS and CDR2 SASEGT. CDR3 sequence: CASSEGHASGNTIYF. The CDR3 DNA follows: TGTGCCAGCAGTGAAGGACATGCCTCTGGAAACACCATATATTTT.

CDR3 sequence reads: CASSQVILFLPGTTNEKLFF. DNA of the CDR3: TGCGCCAGCAGCCAAGTGATTCTCTTTCTCCCAGGGACAACTAATGAAAAACTGTTTTTT. This rearrangement joins TRBV4-1 to TRBJ1-4; D might be TRBD1 (5 bases). Germline V CDR1 and CDR2: MGHRA, YSYEKL. The CDR3 extends over 20 amino acids. Trimming cost V 1 base and J 0 bases, with 21 bases left between them.